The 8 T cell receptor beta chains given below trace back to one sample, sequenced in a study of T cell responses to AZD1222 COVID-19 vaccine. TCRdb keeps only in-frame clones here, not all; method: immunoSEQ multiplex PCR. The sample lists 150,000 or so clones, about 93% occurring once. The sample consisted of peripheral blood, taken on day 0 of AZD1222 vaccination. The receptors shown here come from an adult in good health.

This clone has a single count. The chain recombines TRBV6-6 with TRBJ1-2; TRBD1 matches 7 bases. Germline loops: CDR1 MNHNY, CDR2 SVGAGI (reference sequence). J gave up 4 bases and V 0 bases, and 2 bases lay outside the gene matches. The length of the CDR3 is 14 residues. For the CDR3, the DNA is TGTGCCAGCAGTTACTCCGGGACAGCCTATGGCTACACCTTC. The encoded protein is CASSYSGTAYGYTF.

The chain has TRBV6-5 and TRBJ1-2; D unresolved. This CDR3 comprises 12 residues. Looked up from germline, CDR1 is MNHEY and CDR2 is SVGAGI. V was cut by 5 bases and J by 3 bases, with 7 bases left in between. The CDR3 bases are TGTGCCAGCAGTATCCGAGACTATGGCTACACCTTC. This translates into CASSIRDYGYTF.

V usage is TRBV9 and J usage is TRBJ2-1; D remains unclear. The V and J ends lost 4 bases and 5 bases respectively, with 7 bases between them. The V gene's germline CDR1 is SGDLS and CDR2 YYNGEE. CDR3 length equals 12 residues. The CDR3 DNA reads TGTGCCAGCAGCAGTCAAAACAATGAGCAGTTCTTC. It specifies CASSSQNNEQFF.

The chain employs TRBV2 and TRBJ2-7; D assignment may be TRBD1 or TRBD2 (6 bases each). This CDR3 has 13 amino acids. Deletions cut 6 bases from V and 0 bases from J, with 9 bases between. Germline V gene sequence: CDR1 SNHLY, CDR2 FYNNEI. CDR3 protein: CASRRGVSYEQYF. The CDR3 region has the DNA TGTGCCAGCAGGAGGGGGGTCTCCTACGAGCAGTACTTC.

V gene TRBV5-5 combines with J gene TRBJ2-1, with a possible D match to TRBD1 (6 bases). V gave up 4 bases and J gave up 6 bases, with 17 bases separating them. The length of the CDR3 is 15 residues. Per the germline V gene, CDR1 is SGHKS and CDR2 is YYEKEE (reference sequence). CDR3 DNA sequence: TGTGCCAGCAGCGCAGGGGCAGGTCGGGGCAATGAGCAGTTCTTC. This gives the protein CASSAGAGRGNEQFF.

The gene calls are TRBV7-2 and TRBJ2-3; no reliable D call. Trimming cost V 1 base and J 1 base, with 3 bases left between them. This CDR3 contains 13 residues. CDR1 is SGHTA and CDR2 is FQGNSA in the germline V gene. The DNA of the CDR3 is TGTGCCAGCAGCTTAGATCGCACAGATACGCAGTATTTT. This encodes CASSLDRTDTQYF.

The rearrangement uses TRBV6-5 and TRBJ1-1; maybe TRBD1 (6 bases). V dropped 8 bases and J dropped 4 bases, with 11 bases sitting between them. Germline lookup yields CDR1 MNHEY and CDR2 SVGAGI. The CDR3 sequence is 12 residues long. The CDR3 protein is CASWGHPTEAFF. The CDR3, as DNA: TGTGCCAGCTGGGGACACCCCACTGAAGCTTTCTTT.

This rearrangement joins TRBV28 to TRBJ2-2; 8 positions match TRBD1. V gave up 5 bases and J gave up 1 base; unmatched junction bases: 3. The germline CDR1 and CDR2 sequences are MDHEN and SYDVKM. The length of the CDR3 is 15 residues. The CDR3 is CASSTGQGNTGELFF. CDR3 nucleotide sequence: TGTGCCAGCAGTACCGGACAGGGGAACACCGGGGAGCTGTTTTTT.